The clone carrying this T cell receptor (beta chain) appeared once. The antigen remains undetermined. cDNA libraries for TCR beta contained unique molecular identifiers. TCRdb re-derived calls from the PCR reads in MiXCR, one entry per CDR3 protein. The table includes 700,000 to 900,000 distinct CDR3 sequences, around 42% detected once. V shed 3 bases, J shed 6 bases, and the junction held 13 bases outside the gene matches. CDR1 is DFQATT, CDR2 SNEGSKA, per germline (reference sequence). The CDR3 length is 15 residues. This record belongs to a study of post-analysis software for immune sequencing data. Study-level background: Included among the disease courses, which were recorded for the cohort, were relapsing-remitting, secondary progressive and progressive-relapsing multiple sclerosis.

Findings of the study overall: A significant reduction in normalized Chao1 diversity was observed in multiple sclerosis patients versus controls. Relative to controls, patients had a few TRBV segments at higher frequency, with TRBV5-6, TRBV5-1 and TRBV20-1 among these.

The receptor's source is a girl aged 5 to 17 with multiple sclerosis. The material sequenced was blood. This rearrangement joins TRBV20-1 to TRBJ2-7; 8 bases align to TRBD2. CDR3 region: CSARPGLVSPGEQYF. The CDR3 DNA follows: TGCAGTGCTAGGCCGGGACTAGTTTCCCCAGGCGAGCAGTACTTC.